The present entry profiles one T cell receptor (beta chain) with its context. This clonotype was picked up many times. Its target antigen remains unknown. The record has no base qualities; no much larger clone is one base away. Stable hyperthyroidism was defined as no progression to ophthalmopathy within 18 months of follow-up. Hyperthyroidism patients were newly diagnosed, were aged 18 to 65 years, and had a disease duration under 2 months. Patients were excluded if they had other autoimmune diseases, uncontrolled infections, pregnancy or lactation. Diagnosis was based on clinical symptoms, serum thyroxine, TRAb, thyroid ultrasound and orbital computed tomography. PBMCs were isolated from approximately 10 ml of fresh peripheral blood by Ficoll-Paque density gradient centrifugation. Trizol reagent was used to extract the total RNA, and its quality was then checked on an Agilent 2100 Bioanalyzer. Measured from the cysteine to the phenylalanine, the CDR3 is 13 residues long. The entry retains the CDR3 DNA only, 39 bases that are in frame from base 1. The germline V gene (reference sequence) provides CDR1 DFQATT and CDR2 SNEGSKA. V has 0 bases trimmed and J has 13 bases trimmed; junction bases matching no gene number 7.

The data derive from a study of Graves' ophthalmopathy and Graves' hyperthyroidism listed by TCRdb under 2018. For the wider study: Peripheral blood was collected at initial diagnosis, prior to any treatment. To tell Graves' ophthalmopathy apart from Graves' hyperthyroidism, and to predict which patients would progress to ophthalmopathy, the study relied on TCR beta repertoire signatures. In total, 135 blood samples were TCR-sequenced: 40 to 45 ophthalmopathy, roughly 80 hyperthyroidism and some 17 hyperthyroidism-to-ophthalmopathy patients. To explore V-J signatures that separate ophthalmopathy from hyperthyroidism, a discovery set of about 96 patients was enrolled, consisting of 40 to 45 with ophthalmopathy and about 60 with stable hyperthyroidism. For independent validation, a separate cohort was made up of 18 to 20 hyperthyroidism patients plus 17 patients who later progressed from hyperthyroidism to ophthalmopathy. In roughly 6 hyperthyroidism patients, T-cell repertoires of thyroid tissue and blood were compared. After sampling, hyperthyroidism patients received methimazole starting at 30 mg daily, and ophthalmopathy patients received high-dose intravenous methylprednisolone. For training and testing, the approximately 97 patients in the discovery cohort were randomly divided in a 7:3 ratio.

TCR beta CDR3 regions were amplified from RNA transcripts for repertoire sequencing. HTBI primers and the Qiagen OneStep RT-PCR kit were used in a first-round RT-PCR, which was followed by a second-round multiplex PCR, size selection and purification. Libraries were sequenced paired-end with 100 bp reads on an Illumina HiSeq2000. Processing in the source paper ran as follows. SOAPnuke was used to process the reads, throwing out any read that had adapters, had uncalled bases, had a mean Phred below 15, or lacked an exact constant-primer or identifier match. COPE v1.2.5 was used to merge the high-quality paired reads. Clonotypes were defined as unique nucleotide sequences and were aligned to IMGT TRB V, D and J references using MiTCR v1.1. Analysis was restricted to V-J combinations with a frequency above 0.0001, which covered over 98% of repertoires. For each V-J combination, a TCR clonal expansion and chaos score was defined as F50 clonal expansion divided by the chaos observed in the TCRdist matrix. Welch's t-statistics and random forest were used to reduce features to about a dozen V-J combinations, which were fed into a naive Bayes classifier. The Morisita-Horn index was used to measure how similar the thyroid and blood repertoires were. TCRdb applied fastp at Q25 and MiXCR to the public reads, then kept only in-frame beta chains. Under each unique CDR3 protein, matching rows form one entry showing the most common genes and DNA. The V and J calls follow TCRdb's processing rather than the paper's. A total of hundreds of thousands of distinct CDR3 sequences appear in this sample, around 21% of them only once. The biggest ten clones account for under 3% of the sample.

On the study overall, not on this receptor specifically: In validation, the model predicted ophthalmopathy progression with about 70% sensitivity and roughly 72% specificity; 12 predicted patients were CT-confirmed with GO in a median of about 7.1 months. No statistical method was used to predetermine the sample size, and group allocation was not hidden from the investigators. Among expanded thyroid clonotypes with frequency above 0.001, most also showed up in blood, which suggests that blood repertoires may reflect the thyroid immune response. Ophthalmopathy was separated from stable hyperthyroidism by the 13-signature model with just under 90% sensitivity and less than 82% specificity in cross-validation and with 80%/75% in the test set.

Specimen: peripheral blood. The TCR was taken from a woman under 30 with stable Graves' hyperthyroidism. Donor details come from another sample of the same person, matched by shared clones. The rearranged chain carries TRBV20-1 and TRBJ2-7, with 12 middle bases fitting TRBD2. The CDR3 here reads CSARDYVTSGSYF. The nucleotide sequence reads TGCAGTGCTAGAGACTACGTGACTAGCGGGAGTTACTTC.